The next 25 T cell receptor beta chains were all read from a single sample in a study of T cell responses to AZD1222 COVID-19 vaccine. The assay was immunoSEQ multiplex PCR, and TCRdb's table has in-frame clones only and misses some. The sample includes about 44,000 clones, around 82% of them seen just once. Specimen: peripheral blood, collected on day 0 of AZD1222 vaccination. The receptors derive from an adult in good health.

This clone was counted a single time. This chain uses TRBV2 with TRBJ1-6, with 7 bases identical to TRBD1. The germline V gene encodes CDR1 SNHLY and CDR2 FYNNEI. The trim removed 8 bases at V and 6 bases at J, leaving 7 bases unmatched. The CDR3 spans 14 residues. DNA for the CDR3: TGTGCCAGCGGGCGGGACAGAGTTAATTCACCCCTCCACTTT. It specifies CASGRDRVNSPLHF.

This rearrangement joins TRBV7-9 to TRBJ2-1; 8 nucleotides match TRBD1. Germline V lookup: CDR1 SEHNR, CDR2 FQNEAQ (reference sequence). Trimming cost V 6 bases and J 9 bases; bases outside gene matches: 10. CDR3 length: 14 residues. The CDR3 bases are TGTGCCAGCAGTCGAGCTGGGACAGGTGTTGAGCAGTTCTTC. Amino acids: CASSRAGTGVEQFF.

This clone was counted only a few times. CDR3 in amino acids: CSASLDYGYTF. The CDR3 DNA is TGCAGTGCTAGTCTTGACTATGGCTACACCTTC. V usage is TRBV20-1 and J usage is TRBJ1-2; D unresolved. V was clipped by 3 bases and J by 3 bases, with 5 bases between them. Germline V gene lookup returns CDR1 DFQATT and CDR2 SNEGSKA (reference sequence). This CDR3 has 11 amino acids.

This clone was counted a few times. The chain joins TRBV3-1 (or the pseudogene TRBV3-2) to TRBJ2-7; the D gene is possibly TRBD1 (6 bases). The CDR3 loop spans 14 amino acids. The germline V gene encodes CDR1 LGHDT and CDR2 YNNKEL (reference sequence). Trimming cost V 3 bases and J 12 bases, with 21 bases left between them. CDR3 nucleotides: TGTGCCAGCAGCCAGGTAGTCATGGGACAAGGAGTGTACTTC. Amino acid sequence: CASSQVVMGQGVYF.

This clone occurred a few times. The chain uses TRBV6-5 and TRBJ2-5; D perhaps matches TRBD2 (6 bases). Deletions cut 2 bases from V and 5 bases from J, with 15 bases between. The length of the CDR3 is 15 residues. CDR1 MNHEY and CDR2 SVGAGI come from the germline V gene. The CDR3 DNA reads as TGTGCCAGCAGTTACGGTGGGGGGATGGTGGAGACCCAGTACTTC. It specifies CASSYGGGMVETQYF.

This chain joins TRBV28 and TRBJ1-2; 11 positions agree with TRBD1. From germline, CDR1 is MDHEN and CDR2 SYDVKM. CDR3 length equals 16 residues. Trimming removed 2 bases from V and 4 bases from J; junction bases left unmatched: 6. In DNA form, the CDR3 reads TGTGCCAGCAGTTTAACCCCTGGGACAGGGGGCTATGGCTACACCTTC. Translating it yields CASSLTPGTGGYGYTF.

The chain recombines TRBV5-1 with TRBJ2-7; weak D call: TRBD2 (5 bases). The CDR3 is 14 amino acids. Germline CDR1 SGHRS, CDR2 YFSETQ. V lost 0 bases and J 5 bases, leaving 12 bases between the germline ends. CDR3 protein: CASSLGQVEDEQYF. In DNA, the CDR3 is TGCGCCAGCAGCTTGGGGCAGGTGGAGGACGAGCAGTACTTC. Full variable domain (missing parts from reference TRBV5-1 and TRBJ2-7): KAGVTQTPRYLIKTRGQQVTLSCSPISGHRSVSWYQQTPGQGLQFLFEYFSETQRNKGNFPGRFSGRQFSNSRSEMNVSTLELGDSALYLCASSLGQVEDEQYFGPGTRLTVT.

The chain is built from TRBV19 and TRBJ2-1, with D perhaps TRBD1 (5 bases). CDR3 length: 15 amino acids. Trimming removed 6 bases from V and 0 bases from J, with 12 bases in between. Germline V gene lookup returns CDR1 LNHDA and CDR2 SQIVND (reference sequence). CDR3 loop: CASRDSHLSYNEQFF. CDR3 nucleotides: TGTGCCAGTAGAGACAGCCACCTCTCCTACAATGAGCAGTTCTTC.

The V call is TRBV11-1, the J call TRBJ2-1, with a possible D match to TRBD1 (6 bases). Germline loops: CDR1 SGHAT, CDR2 FQDESV (reference sequence). Between the trimmed V and J ends, which lost 4 bases and 4 bases, there was a span of 17 bases. The CDR3 is 16 residues long. The chain's CDR3 is CASSYSRTASYNEQFF. For the CDR3, the DNA is TGTGCCAGCAGCTATTCCCGGACAGCAAGTTACAATGAGCAGTTCTTC.

The genes are TRBV2 and TRBJ2-4, with D unclear. Germline values: CDR1 SNHLY, CDR2 FYNNEI. Between the trimmed V and J ends, which lost 6 bases and 10 bases, there was a span of 10 bases. This CDR3 has 11 residues. Written as DNA, the CDR3 is TGTGCCAGCAGGAGCGCAGAGATTCAGTACTTC. This translates into CASRSAEIQYF. The entire variable domain, with the rest obtained from reference TRBV2 and TRBJ2-4, is as follows: EPEVTQTPSHQVTQMGQEVILRCVPISNHLYFYWYRQILGQKVEFLVSFYNNEISEKSEIFDDQFSVERPDGSNFTLKIRSTKLEDSAMYFCASRSAEIQYFGAGTRLSVL.

CDR3 protein: CASAPGRGQRAFF. DNA for the CDR3: TGTGCCAGTGCTCCGGGGAGGGGGCAGCGAGCTTTCTTT. The J gene is TRBJ1-1, the V gene TRBV19; 7 bases align to TRBD1. Germline lookup yields CDR1 LNHDA and CDR2 SQIVND (reference sequence). The ends lost 8 bases at V and 10 bases at J; junction bases unmatched: 13. CDR3 length equals 13 residues.

This chain joins TRBV5-1 and TRBJ2-7; 10 bases are a match to TRBD2. CDR1 is SGHRS and CDR2 is YFSETQ in the germline V gene. The CDR3 totals 15 residues. The V gene end was trimmed by 0 bases and the J gene end by 4 bases; junction bases not matched to a gene: 4. The CDR3 nucleotides read TGCGCCAGCAGCTTGGGACTAGCGGGTTTGTACGAGCAGTACTTC. This gives the protein CASSLGLAGLYEQYF.

CDR3 in amino acids: CASSTRTSGARETQYF. The CDR3 DNA follows: TGTGCCAGCAGTACCCGGACTAGCGGGGCGCGGGAGACCCAGTACTTC. The chain employs TRBV2 and TRBJ2-5; 12 nucleotides align to TRBD2. The germline V gene has CDR1 SNHLY and CDR2 FYNNEI. The CDR3 is 16 residues long. The V segment lost 5 bases and the J segment 5 bases; nucleotides outside the gene matches: 9. The complete variable domain, with remaining parts taken from reference TRBV2 and TRBJ2-5, reads EPEVTQTPSHQVTQMGQEVILRCVPISNHLYFYWYRQILGQKVEFLVSFYNNEISEKSEIFDDQFSVERPDGSNFTLKIRSTKLEDSAMYFCASSTRTSGARETQYFGPGTRLLVL.

This chain links TRBV29-1 with TRBJ2-5, with D possibly being TRBD1 (6 bases). V gave up 8 bases and J gave up 3 bases, with 13 bases separating them. CDR1 is SQVTM, CDR2 ANQGSEA, per germline. The CDR3 extends over 12 amino acids. In DNA, the CDR3 is TGCAGCCACTCAGACAGGAAAGAGACCCAGTACTTC. Protein sequence: CSHSDRKETQYF.

The chain couples TRBV5-6 to TRBJ1-1; D is uncertain. Trimming removed 0 bases from V and 10 bases from J, with 16 bases in between. CDR3 length: 14 residues. Germline V gene lookup returns CDR1 SGHDT and CDR2 YYEEEE. The CDR3 is CASSLVGRSVGAFF. CDR3 nucleotides: TGTGCCAGCAGCTTGGTCGGGAGATCAGTGGGAGCTTTCTTT. The whole variable domain, filled in from reference TRBV5-6 and TRBJ1-1, reads DAGVTQSPTHLIKTRGQQVTLRCSPKSGHDTVSWYQQALGQGPQFIFQYYEEEERQRGNFPDRFSGHQFPNYSSELNVNALLLGDSALYLCASSLVGRSVGAFFGQGTRLTVV.

This CDR3 is CASSVDGAVGWNTQYF. The DNA of the CDR3 is TGTGCCAGCAGCGTAGACGGGGCCGTCGGGTGGAATACGCAGTATTTT. The chain employs TRBV9 and TRBJ2-3; D tentatively fits TRBD1 or TRBD2 (5 bases each). CDR3 length: 16 amino acids. V was cut by 0 bases and J by 7 bases, with 18 bases left in between. Per the germline V gene, CDR1 is SGDLS and CDR2 is YYNGEE.

This chain connects TRBV4-3 to TRBJ1-2, with D uncertain. CDR3 size: 15 residues. Trimming pared 0 bases from V and 4 bases from J, leaving 12 bases between. Germline assignment: CDR1 LGHNA and CDR2 YSLEER. CDR3 nucleotide sequence: TGCGCCAGCAGCCAAGATAGCGGGATACCCTATGGCTACACCTTC. It translates to CASSQDSGIPYGYTF.

The chain links TRBV5-6 to TRBJ1-2, with a possible D match to TRBD1 (6 bases). The germline V gene has CDR1 SGHDT and CDR2 YYEEEE. The CDR3 spans 16 residues. Trimming pared 3 bases from V and 2 bases from J, leaving 17 bases between. The chain's CDR3 is CASSSTGQGFNYGYTF. CDR3 DNA: TGTGCCAGCAGCTCGACTGGGCAGGGGTTCAACTATGGCTACACCTTC.

The gene calls are TRBV6-5 and TRBJ1-1; a possible D gene is TRBD1 (5 bases). Germline CDR1 reads MNHEY; CDR2 reads SVGAGI. Trimming took 0 bases from V and 4 from J, leaving 12 bases between them. The CDR3 length is 15 residues. The CDR3 DNA is TGTGCCAGCAGTTACTCGAACGGGGGGAGCACTGAAGCTTTCTTT. Translating it yields CASSYSNGGSTEAFF.

The chain has TRBV11-2 and TRBJ1-1; TRBD1 matches 7 bases. Germline values: CDR1 SGHAT, CDR2 FQNNGV. This CDR3 spans 15 amino acids. The J segment lost 4 bases and the V segment lost 5 bases, leaving 10 bases of the junction unmatched. CDR3 amino acids: CASSVGTDWGTEAFF. The CDR3 coding sequence is TGTGCCAGCAGCGTTGGGACAGATTGGGGCACTGAAGCTTTCTTT.

The chain employs TRBV5-1 and TRBJ2-5; 7 bases match TRBD2. Germline V gene lookup returns CDR1 SGHRS and CDR2 YFSETQ. This CDR3 is 15 amino acids long. The V segment lost 4 bases and the J segment 5 bases; nucleotides outside the gene matches: 11. CDR3 DNA sequence: TGCGCCAGCAGCAGACGGGACCGGCGGGAGGAGACCCAGTACTTC. Its protein product is CASSRRDRREETQYF.

The chain carries TRBV7-3 and TRBJ2-2; D call uncertain. The V gene lost 5 bases and the J gene lost 6 bases, with 13 bases spanning the gap. CDR3 length equals 14 residues. Per germline, CDR1 SGHTA and CDR2 FQGTGA. This CDR3 is CASSLFPGPGELFF. The CDR3 DNA is TGTGCCAGCAGCCTATTCCCCGGGCCCGGGGAGCTGTTTTTT. Full variable domain (rest looked up from reference TRBV7-3 and TRBJ2-2): GAGVSQTPSNKVTEKGKYVELRCDPISGHTALYWYRQSLGQGPEFLIYFQGTGAADDSGLPNDRFFAVRPEGSVSTLKIQRTERGDSAVYLCASSLFPGPGELFFGEGSRLTVL.

This rearrangement joins TRBV29-1 to TRBJ2-5; 8 bases agree with TRBD1. After removal of 8 bases from V and 1 base from J, the junction contained 3 bases not matched to a gene. The germline CDR1 and CDR2 sequences are SQVTM and ANQGSEA. There are 12 residues in the CDR3. The DNA for the CDR3 is TGCAGCTTCGACAGGGGCCAAGAGACCCAGTACTTC. Translating it yields CSFDRGQETQYF.

This chain joins TRBV9 and TRBJ1-5, with 8 bases identical to TRBD1. This CDR3 region has 17 residues. Germline V gene lookup returns CDR1 SGDLS and CDR2 YYNGEE. The J segment lost 7 bases and the V segment lost 5 bases, leaving 17 bases of the junction unmatched. The CDR3 bases are TGTGCCAGCAGGCACCCGGGACAGGACTTTTTGGGCCAGCCCCAGCATTTT. This encodes CASRHPGQDFLGQPQHF. The complete variable domain, with remaining parts taken from reference TRBV9 and TRBJ1-5, reads DSGVTQTPKHLITATGQRVTLRCSPRSGDLSVYWYQQSLDQGLQFLIQYYNGEERAKGNILERFSAQQFPDLHSELNLSSLELGDSALYFCASRHPGQDFLGQPQHFGDGTRLSIL.

This clone occurred a few times. The chain combines TRBV15 with TRBJ2-3; 7 bases map to TRBD2. The J segment lost 5 bases and the V segment lost 5 bases, leaving 13 bases of the junction unmatched. This CDR3 has 16 residues. From germline, CDR1 is LNHNV and CDR2 YYDKDF (reference sequence). This CDR3 is CATSGGFYGEGDTQYF. The CDR3 DNA reads TGTGCCACCAGCGGGGGTTTTTACGGGGAGGGAGATACGCAGTATTTT.